This T cell receptor beta chain was captured in a study of T cell responses to AZD1222 COVID-19 vaccine. General study points: Distributed over spike, vaccine-associated CD4 TCRs predominated at 160-218 and 743-854.

Remarks on this clone: Its antigen is not identified.

TCRdb's copy holds only in-frame clones and misses some; the assay was immunoSEQ multiplex PCR. Found here are about 120,000 clones, roughly 92% of them singletons; the top ten hold over 1.5%. This sequence originates from an adult in good health. Material: peripheral blood, obtained on day 0 of AZD1222 vaccination.

The CDR3 DNA reads as TGCGCCAGCAGCCAGGAGGGGACATCGAACACTGAAGCTTTCTTT. Amino acids: CASSQEGTSNTEAFF. This chain links TRBV4-1 with TRBJ1-1; tentatively, D is TRBD1 (6 bases). CDR1 and CDR2 (germline): MGHRA, YSYEKL. Trimming shortened V by 3 bases and J by 1 base, and 12 bases separated the two germline ends. The CDR3 consists of 15 residues.